What follows is one T cell receptor (beta chain) and its context. Its antigen remains unknown. Germline V gives CDR1 LGHDT, CDR2 YNNKEL (reference sequence). This CDR3 has 14 residues. V dropped 5 bases and J dropped 3 bases, with 13 bases sitting between them. This record comes from a study of identical twins. The study's findings and limits: Zero-insertion analyses might be partly confounded by invariant T cells like MAIT and iNKT.

A universal primer site arose from template switching, and cDNA bore unique molecular identifiers. One entry per CDR3 protein, called by TCRdb with MiXCR from the 5' RACE reads. The repertoire consists of roughly 1.6 million distinct CDR3 sequences, with around a third occurring once and the leading ten covering approximately 0.25%. Sample: cord blood. The receptor comes from a newborn girl in good health. V gene TRBV3-1 combines with J gene TRBJ2-5, with D perhaps matching TRBD2 (6 bases). CDR3 in DNA: TGTGCCAGCAGCAGACTAGAGGGGAAAGAGACCCAGTACTTC. This translates into CASSRLEGKETQYF.